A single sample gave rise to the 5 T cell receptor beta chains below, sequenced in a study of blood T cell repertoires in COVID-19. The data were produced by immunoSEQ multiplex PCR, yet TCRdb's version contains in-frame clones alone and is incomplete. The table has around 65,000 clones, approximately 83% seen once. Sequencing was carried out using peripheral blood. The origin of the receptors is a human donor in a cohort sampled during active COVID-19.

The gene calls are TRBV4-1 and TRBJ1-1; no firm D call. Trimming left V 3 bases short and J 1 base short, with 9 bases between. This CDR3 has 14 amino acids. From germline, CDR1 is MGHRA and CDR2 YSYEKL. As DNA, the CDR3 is TGCGCCAGCAGCCAGTCGAGCCGGAACACTGAAGCTTTCTTT. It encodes CASSQSSRNTEAFF.

CDR3 sequence: CASSGLAGDNEQFF. CDR3 nucleotides: TGTGCCAGCAGCGGGCTAGCGGGAGACAATGAGCAGTTCTTC. The chain employs TRBV7-9 and TRBJ2-1, with 10 positions matching TRBD2. Trimming cost V 5 bases and J 5 bases; bases outside gene matches: 3. This CDR3 is 14 amino acids long. CDR1 and CDR2 (germline): SEHNR, FQNEAQ (reference sequence).

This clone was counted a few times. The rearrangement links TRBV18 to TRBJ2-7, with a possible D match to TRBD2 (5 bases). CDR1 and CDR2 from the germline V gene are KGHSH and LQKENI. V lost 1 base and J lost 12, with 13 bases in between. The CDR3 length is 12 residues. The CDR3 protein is CASSPQGEAGYF. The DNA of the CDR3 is TGTGCCAGCTCACCACAGGGTGAGGCGGGGTACTTC.

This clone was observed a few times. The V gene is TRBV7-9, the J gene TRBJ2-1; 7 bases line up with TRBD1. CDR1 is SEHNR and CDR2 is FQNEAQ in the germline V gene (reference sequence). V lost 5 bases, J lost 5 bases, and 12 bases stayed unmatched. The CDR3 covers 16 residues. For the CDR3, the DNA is TGTGCCAGCAGCCGAGAAACAGGGGCGGTCAACAATGAGCAGTTCTTC. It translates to CASSRETGAVNNEQFF. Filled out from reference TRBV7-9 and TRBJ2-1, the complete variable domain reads DTGVSQNPRHKITKRGQNVTFRCDPISEHNRLYWYRQTLGQGPEFLTYFQNEAQLEKSRLLSDRFSAERPKGSFSTLEIQRTEQGDSAMYLCASSRETGAVNNEQFFGPGTRLTVL.

The DNA of the CDR3 is TGTGCCAGCAGCGCTCCGGGACAGGGGACCTACGAGCAGTACTTC. It is translated as CASSAPGQGTYEQYF. This chain joins TRBV5-4 and TRBJ2-7, with 10 bases fitting TRBD1. CDR3 length: 15 amino acids. Germline V gene lookup returns CDR1 SGHNT and CDR2 YYREEE (reference sequence). V was pared by 4 bases and J by 2 bases, with 6 bases of the junction left unmatched.